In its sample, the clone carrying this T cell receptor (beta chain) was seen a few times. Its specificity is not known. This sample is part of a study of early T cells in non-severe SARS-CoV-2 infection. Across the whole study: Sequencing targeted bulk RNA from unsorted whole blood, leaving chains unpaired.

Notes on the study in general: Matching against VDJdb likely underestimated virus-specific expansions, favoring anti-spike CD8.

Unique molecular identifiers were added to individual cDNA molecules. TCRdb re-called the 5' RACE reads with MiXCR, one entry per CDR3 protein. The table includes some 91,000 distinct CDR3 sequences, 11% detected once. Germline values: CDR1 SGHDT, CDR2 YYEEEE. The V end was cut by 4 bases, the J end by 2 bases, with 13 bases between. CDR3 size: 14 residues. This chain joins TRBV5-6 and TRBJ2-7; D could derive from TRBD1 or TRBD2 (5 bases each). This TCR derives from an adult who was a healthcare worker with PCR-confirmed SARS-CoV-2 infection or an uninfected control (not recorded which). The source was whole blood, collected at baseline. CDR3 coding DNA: TGTGCCAGCAGCGTAGCCGGGACCACCTACGAGCAGTACTTC. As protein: CASSVAGTTYEQYF.